One sample yielded the 19 T cell receptor beta chains listed below, sequenced in a study of OX40 agonist ivuxolimab in advanced cancers. The table came from immunoSEQ multiplex PCR; TCRdb's copy has only in-frame clones and leaves some out. The sample has 55,000 to 70,000 clones, approximately 87% seen once; the top ten hold roughly 2%. Sequenced here: CD4+ or CD8+ T cells sorted from blood, sampled in a trial of the OX40 agonist ivuxolimab. These receptor sequences come from an adult with an advanced solid tumor such as melanoma, head and neck, liver or kidney cancer.

The chain carries TRBV30 and TRBJ1-4; D call uncertain. The CDR3 covers 14 residues. Germline values: CDR1 GTSNPN, CDR2 SVGIG (reference sequence). Deletions cut 0 bases from V and 0 bases from J, with 5 bases between. The CDR3 coding sequence is TGTGCCTGGAGTGTAGGGACAACTAATGAAAAACTGTTTTTT. It is translated as CAWSVGTTNEKLFF.

This clone was seen more than once but under ten times. This chain joins TRBV6-6 and TRBJ1-2; 7 bases are shared with TRBD1. Trimming cost V 8 bases and J 5 bases; bases outside gene matches: 11. The CDR3 sequence is 14 residues long. Germline V gene data show CDR1 as MNHNY and CDR2 as SVGAGI (reference sequence). The CDR3: CASAGTVLRYGYTF. CDR3 nucleotides: TGTGCCAGCGCCGGGACAGTTCTGCGGTATGGCTACACCTTC.

The chain uses TRBV19 and TRBJ2-2; D possibly corresponds to TRBD1 (6 bases). The CDR3 consists of 12 residues. The germline V gene has CDR1 LNHDA and CDR2 SQIVND (reference sequence). Deletions cut 4 bases from V and 8 bases from J, with 8 bases between. The CDR3 is CASSRDMGELFF. In nucleotides, the CDR3 is TGTGCCAGTAGTAGGGACATGGGGGAGCTGTTTTTT.

The V and J genes are TRBV28 and TRBJ2-6; 9 nucleotides agree with TRBD1. The CDR3 consists of 15 residues. The germline gives CDR1 MDHEN, CDR2 SYDVKM. With V trimmed by 8 bases and J by 3 bases, 5 bases remained unmatched. CDR3 sequence reads: CASGDRGFGANVLTF. The CDR3 coding sequence is TGTGCCAGCGGAGACAGGGGGTTTGGGGCCAACGTCCTGACTTTC.

The V gene is TRBV20-1, the J gene TRBJ2-1; D unresolved. There are 10 residues in the CDR3. Per the germline V gene, CDR1 is DFQATT and CDR2 is SNEGSKA (reference sequence). The ends were cut back, 0 bases at V and 13 bases at J, with 7 bases in the middle. CDR3: CSARDFVQFF. The CDR3 DNA follows: TGCAGTGCTAGAGACTTTGTCCAGTTCTTC.

This chain links TRBV10-3 with TRBJ1-1; TRBD1 might be the D (5 bases). V lost 11 bases, J lost 0 bases, and 13 bases lay in between. CDR1 and CDR2 from the germline V gene are ENHRY and SYGVKD. The CDR3 has 13 residues. The CDR3 bases are TGTGCCTCCAAAGGGGCCATGAACACTGAAGCTTTCTTT. This sequence encodes CASKGAMNTEAFF.

This CDR3 reads CASSPRKAGEQFF. CDR3 DNA sequence: TGTGCCAGCAGTCCTAGAAAAGCCGGTGAGCAGTTCTTC. V and J are TRBV6-1 and TRBJ2-1; no clear D gene. Between the trimmed V and J ends, which lost 5 bases and 9 bases, there was a span of 14 bases. The CDR3 covers 13 residues. Germline V gives CDR1 MNHNS, CDR2 SASEGT.

The chain carries TRBV9 and TRBJ2-7; 8 bases agree with TRBD2. CDR1 and CDR2 (germline): SGDLS, YYNGEE. The CDR3 sequence is 16 residues long. The ends lost 4 bases at V and 6 bases at J; junction bases unmatched: 15. In DNA form, the CDR3 reads TGTGCCAGCAGCCCCAACCTAGCGGGCCGGATGGGCGAGCAGTACTTC. This codes for CASSPNLAGRMGEQYF. Full variable domain (missing parts from reference TRBV9 and TRBJ2-7): DSGVTQTPKHLITATGQRVTLRCSPRSGDLSVYWYQQSLDQGLQFLIQYYNGEERAKGNILERFSAQQFPDLHSELNLSSLELGDSALYFCASSPNLAGRMGEQYFGPGTRLTVT.

The chain uses TRBV9 and TRBJ2-5; D perhaps matches TRBD2 (6 bases). In germline, CDR1 is SGDLS, CDR2 YYNGEE. The CDR3 has 14 residues. V shed 4 bases and J shed 1 base, with 11 bases lying between them. The CDR3 DNA follows: TGTGCCAGCAGCCCAGGACTATTCCAAGAGACCCAGTACTTC. Translation gives CASSPGLFQETQYF.

The gene calls are TRBV6-6 and TRBJ2-5, with 7 nucleotides matching TRBD1. With the DNA end fitting TRBJ2-7 better, the J assignment may be wrong. The CDR3 is 15 residues long. CDR1 and CDR2 (germline): MNHNY, SVGAGI (reference sequence). In DNA, the CDR3 is TGTGCCAGCAGTGAGACCGGGACAGCCACCTACGAGCAGTACTTC. It encodes CASSETGTATYEQYF.

V is TRBV4-1 and J is TRBJ2-2, with TRBD1 identical over 7 bases. CDR1 is MGHRA, CDR2 YSYEKL, per germline. J lost 5 bases, V lost 1 base, and 10 bases had no gene match. CDR3 length equals 17 residues. The CDR3 DNA reads as TGCGCCAGCAGCCAAGTGGGAAGGGGGCGCAATACCGGGGAGCTGTTTTTT. As protein: CASSQVGRGRNTGELFF.

The chain is built from TRBV5-4 and TRBJ1-1; no firm D call. Trimming removed 1 base at V and 1 base at J, with 5 bases between. The CDR3 spans 13 residues. Germline V gene lookup returns CDR1 SGHNT and CDR2 YYREEE (reference sequence). As DNA, the CDR3 is TGTGCCAGCAGCTTGAAAGGGAACACTGAAGCTTTCTTT. Its protein product is CASSLKGNTEAFF.

The rearrangement joins TRBV28 to TRBJ1-2, with a weak D call TRBD1 (5 bases). The CDR3 extends over 14 amino acids. CDR1 MDHEN and CDR2 SYDVKM come from the germline V gene. Between the trimmed V and J ends, which lost 6 bases and 7 bases, there was a span of 18 bases. The CDR3 loop is CASSPGSFTSGYTF. The DNA for the CDR3 is TGTGCCAGCAGCCCAGGGAGTTTTACTTCTGGCTACACCTTC.

J is TRBJ2-7 and V is TRBV6-1; D unresolved. This CDR3 contains 11 residues. Trimming removed 4 bases at V and 4 bases at J, with 5 bases between. The V gene's germline CDR1 is MNHNS and CDR2 SASEGT. The CDR3 DNA follows: TGTGCCAGCAGTGCCGGTTACGAGCAGTACTTC. Protein: CASSAGYEQYF.

The chain combines TRBV29-1 with TRBJ1-1; D might be TRBD1 (5 bases). This CDR3 has 14 amino acids. Trimming removed 7 bases at V and 1 base at J, with 16 bases between. The germline CDR1 and CDR2 sequences are SQVTM and ANQGSEA. DNA for the CDR3: TGCAGCGCTAGCAAGGGGCAGGGGAACACTGAAGCTTTCTTT. Amino acid sequence: CSASKGQGNTEAFF.

This chain joins TRBV18 and TRBJ2-7; 13 bases map to TRBD2. Germline V CDR1 and CDR2: KGHSH, LQKENI. V gave up 6 bases and J gave up 4 bases; unmatched junction bases: 3. The CDR3 loop spans 14 amino acids. CDR3 in amino acids: CASSGTSGTYEQYF. In nucleotides, the CDR3 is TGTGCCAGCTCCGGGACTAGCGGGACATACGAGCAGTACTTC.

The gene calls are TRBV5-1 and TRBJ1-2; TRBD1 is a possible D gene (5 bases). CDR3 length: 15 amino acids. Germline values: CDR1 SGHRS, CDR2 YFSETQ. V was trimmed by 0 bases and J by 4 bases, leaving 13 bases between them. CDR3 sequence: CASSLDTRGSYGYTF. In nucleotides, the CDR3 is TGCGCCAGCAGCTTGGACACAAGGGGATCCTATGGCTACACCTTC.

This chain uses TRBV4-1 with TRBJ2-7; TRBD2 agrees at 10 bases. In germline, CDR1 is MGHRA, CDR2 YSYEKL. J gave up 4 bases and V 3 bases, and 6 bases lay outside the gene matches. The CDR3 runs 15 residues. This CDR3 reads CASSQGAGGRYEQYF. CDR3 bases: TGCGCCAGCAGCCAGGGAGCGGGGGGGCGGTACGAGCAGTACTTC.

The chain recombines TRBV19 with TRBJ1-6; 8 bases agree with TRBD1. The CDR3 totals 16 residues. Germline values: CDR1 LNHDA, CDR2 SQIVND (reference sequence). V was pared by 5 bases and J by 1 base, with 4 bases of the junction left unmatched. The CDR3 reads CASSLTGGSYNSPLHF. The CDR3 DNA reads TGTGCCAGTAGTCTCACAGGGGGTTCCTATAATTCACCCCTCCACTTT.